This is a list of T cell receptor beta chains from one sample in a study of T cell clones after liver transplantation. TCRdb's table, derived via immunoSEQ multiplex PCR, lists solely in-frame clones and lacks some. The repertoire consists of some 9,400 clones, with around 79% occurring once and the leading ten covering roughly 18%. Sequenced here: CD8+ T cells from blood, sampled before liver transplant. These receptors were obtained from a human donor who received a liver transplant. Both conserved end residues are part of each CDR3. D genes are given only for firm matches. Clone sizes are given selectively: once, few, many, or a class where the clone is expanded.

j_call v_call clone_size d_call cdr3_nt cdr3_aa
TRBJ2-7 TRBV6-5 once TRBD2 TGTGCCAGCAGTTATCTTAGGACTAGCGGCTACGAGCAGTACTTC CASSYLRTSGYEQYF
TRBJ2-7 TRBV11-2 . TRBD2 TGTGCCAGCAGCCACCCCGCGGGAGTGGATGAGCAGTACTTC CASSHPAGVDEQYF
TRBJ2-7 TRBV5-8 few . TGTGCCAGCAGCTTAACACAGGGAGTCCGGGAGCAGTACTTC CASSLTQGVREQYF
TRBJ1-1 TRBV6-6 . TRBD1 TGTGCCAGCAGTTACACAGGGGAAGAAGCTTTCTTT CASSYTGEEAFF
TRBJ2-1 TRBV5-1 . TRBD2 TGCGCCAGCAGCTTACTGGGACTAGCGGGAGCGAGTGAGCAGTTCTTC CASSLLGLAGASEQFF
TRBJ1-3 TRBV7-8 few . TGTGCCAGCAGCCAGCACTCGGGGGCGGTTGGAAACACCATATATTTT CASSQHSGAVGNTIYF
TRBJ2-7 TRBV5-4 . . TGTGCCAGCAGACAGGCTCTGGAGGTTGAGCAGTACTTC CASRQALEVEQYF
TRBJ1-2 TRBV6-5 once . TGTGCCAGCAGTTCTATGATTGCGGGGGTTCCCTATGGCTACACCTTC CASSSMIAGVPYGYTF
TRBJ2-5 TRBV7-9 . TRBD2 TGTGCCAGCAGCTCCGGGACTAGCGGGGGCGAAGAGACCCAGTACTTC CASSSGTSGGEETQYF
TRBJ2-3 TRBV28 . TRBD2 TGTGCCAGCAGAACTAGCGGGAGTGCAGATACGCAGTATTTT CASRTSGSADTQYF
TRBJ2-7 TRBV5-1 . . TGCGCCAGCAGCTTTAGCGGATTGAGTTACGAGCAGTACTTC CASSFSGLSYEQYF
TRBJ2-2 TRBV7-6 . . TGTGCCAGCAAACAGGGTACCGGGGAGCTGTTTTTT CASKQGTGELFF
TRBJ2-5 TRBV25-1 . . TGTGCCAGCAGTGAATATCAGTGGACGGAAGAGACCCAGTACTTC CASSEYQWTEETQYF
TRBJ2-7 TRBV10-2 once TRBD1 TGCGCCAGCAGGGACAGGGAGGTCTCCTACGAGCAGTACTTC CASRDREVSYEQYF
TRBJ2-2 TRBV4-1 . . TGCGCCAGCAGCCAAGAAATGAACACCGGGGAGCTGTTTTTT CASSQEMNTGELFF
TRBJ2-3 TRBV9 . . TGTGCCAGCAGCGCCCGGGAGCTTGATAAGTATTTT CASSARELDKYF
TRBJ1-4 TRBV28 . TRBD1 TGTGCCAGCAGTTTCCTCCCGACAGGGGCTAATGAAAAACTGTTTTTT CASSFLPTGANEKLFF